This record covers a single TCR beta chain. Its antigen is unidentified. This sample was included in a study of T cells in Graves' hyperthyroidism and ophthalmopathy. Notes on the study in general: Within blood appeared most thyroid clonotypes that had expanded above 0.001.

PBMCs were sourced from less than 13 ml fresh peripheral blood. The TCR beta CDR3 regions underwent amplification using RNA transcripts as the source. An initial round of RT-PCR targeting the TCR CDR3 relied on the HTBI primer set. TCRdb called the multiplex PCR reads again in MiXCR, with one record for every CDR3 protein. The sample lists some 580,000 distinct CDR3 sequences; around 16% were seen once. The receptor comes from a woman in her thirties or forties with Graves' ophthalmopathy. Sequencing was carried out using blood.

The CDR3 bases are TGCAGTGCTAGAGATCAGTCGAAGGACTATGGCTACACCTTC. Translating it yields CSARDQSKDYGYTF. The rearrangement uses TRBV20-1 and TRBJ1-2; unclear D gene. The CDR3 length is 14 residues. Per germline, CDR1 DFQATT and CDR2 SNEGSKA (reference sequence). V was cut by 0 bases and J by 3 bases, with 11 bases left in between.